The clone carrying this T cell receptor (beta chain) was detected a few times. Germline-derived CDR1 and CDR2 are SGHRS and YFSETQ. The CDR3 is 15 amino acids. The ends lost 6 bases at V and 5 bases at J; junction bases unmatched: 6. This specimen comes from a study of OX40 agonist ivuxolimab in advanced cancers. Study context: Age averaged 60 years (range roughly 20 to 90), and about 86% were male.

Using immunoSEQ multiplex PCR, the repertoire was profiled, and TCRdb retains in-frame clones only, with some absent. The sample includes some 66,000 clones, roughly 81% seen only once; the top ten take about 1.6%. The source of this sequence is an adult with an advanced solid tumor such as melanoma, head and neck, liver or kidney cancer. The sample consisted of CD4+ or CD8+ T cells sorted from blood, taken in a trial of the OX40 agonist ivuxolimab. The V gene is TRBV5-1, the J gene TRBJ2-1; 12 bases match TRBD1. CDR3 residues: CASKLGQGANNEQFF. CDR3 sequence (DNA): TGCGCCAGCAAGCTGGGACAGGGGGCGAACAATGAGCAGTTCTTC.